This TCR beta chain is drawn from a study of CD8 T cells in Susac syndrome. RNA was extracted with the RNeasy kit, and a quantity of about 0.5 to 1 ug was reverse transcribed using random hexamers. TCRdb used MiXCR to reprocess the immunoSEQ multiplex PCR reads, holding one entry per CDR3 protein. The data show 20,000 or so distinct CDR3 sequences, approximately 96% seen once. Germline loops: CDR1 KGHSH, CDR2 LQKENI. The length of the CDR3 is 18 residues. V dropped 4 bases and J dropped 8; count of bases not matched to a gene: 20. Material for sequencing was CD8+ T cells from PBMCs. This sequence originates from a human donor in good health. The chain carries TRBV18 and TRBJ1-3, with 7 bases lining up with TRBD1. CDR3 region: CASSQDQDRTPNGDTIYF. The CDR3 region has the DNA TGTGCCAGCTCACAAGATCAGGACAGGACCCCTAACGGAGACACCATATATTTT.